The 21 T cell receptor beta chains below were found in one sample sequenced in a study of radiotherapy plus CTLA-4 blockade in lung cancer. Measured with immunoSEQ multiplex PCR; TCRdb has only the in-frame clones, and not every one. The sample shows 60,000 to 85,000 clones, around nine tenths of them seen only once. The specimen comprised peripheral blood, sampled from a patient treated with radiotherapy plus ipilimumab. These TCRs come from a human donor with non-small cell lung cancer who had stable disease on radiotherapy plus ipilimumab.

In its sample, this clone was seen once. CDR3 coding DNA: TGTGCCAGCTCGACGGTGAACACTGAAGCTTTCTTT. Protein sequence: CASSTVNTEAFF. This chain connects TRBV28 to TRBJ1-1; no clear D gene. There are 12 residues in the CDR3. The germline V gene encodes CDR1 MDHEN and CDR2 SYDVKM. V was shortened by 8 bases and J by 0 bases, with 7 bases between the two germline ends.

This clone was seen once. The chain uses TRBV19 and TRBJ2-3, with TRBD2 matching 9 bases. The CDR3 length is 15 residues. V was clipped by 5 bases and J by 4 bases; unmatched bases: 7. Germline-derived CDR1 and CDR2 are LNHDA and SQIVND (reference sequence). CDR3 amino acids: CASSPGAGGSDTQYF. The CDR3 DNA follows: TGTGCCAGTAGTCCAGGAGCGGGAGGATCAGATACGCAGTATTTT. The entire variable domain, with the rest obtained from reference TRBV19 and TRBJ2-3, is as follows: DGGITQSPKYLFRKEGQNVTLSCEQNLNHDAMYWYRQDPGQGLRLIYYSQIVNDFQKGDIAEGYSVSREKKESFPLTVTSAQKNPTAFYLCASSPGAGGSDTQYFGPGTRLTVL.

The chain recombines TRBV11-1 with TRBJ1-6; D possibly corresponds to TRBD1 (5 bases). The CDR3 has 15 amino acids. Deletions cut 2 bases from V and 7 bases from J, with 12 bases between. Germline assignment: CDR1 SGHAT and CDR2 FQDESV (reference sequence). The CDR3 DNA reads TGTGCCAGCAGCTTATCGACAGCGGAGAATTCACCCCTCCACTTT. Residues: CASSLSTAENSPLHF.

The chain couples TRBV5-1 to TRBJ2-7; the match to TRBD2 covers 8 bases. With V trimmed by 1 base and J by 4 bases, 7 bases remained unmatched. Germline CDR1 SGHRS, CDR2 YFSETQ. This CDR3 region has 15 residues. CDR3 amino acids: CASSLTSGPGYEQYF. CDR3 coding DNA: TGCGCCAGCAGCTTGACTAGCGGCCCTGGGTACGAGCAGTACTTC.

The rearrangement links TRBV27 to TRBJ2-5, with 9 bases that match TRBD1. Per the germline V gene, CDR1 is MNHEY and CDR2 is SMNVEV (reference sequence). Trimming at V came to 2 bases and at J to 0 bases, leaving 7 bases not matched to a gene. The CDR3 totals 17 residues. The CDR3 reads CASSLNPGQGHQETQYF. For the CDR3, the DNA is TGTGCCAGCAGTTTAAACCCGGGACAGGGACACCAAGAGACCCAGTACTTC.

As DNA, the CDR3 is TGTGCCAGCGCCCCAATCGGGACAGGGGGTGACAATGAGCAGTTCTTC. This encodes CASAPIGTGGDNEQFF. The chain employs TRBV27 and TRBJ2-1; TRBD1 matches at 11 bases. Trimming took 8 bases from V and 5 from J; bases not matched to a gene: 11. The germline CDR1 and CDR2 sequences are MNHEY and SMNVEV (reference sequence). This CDR3 spans 16 amino acids.

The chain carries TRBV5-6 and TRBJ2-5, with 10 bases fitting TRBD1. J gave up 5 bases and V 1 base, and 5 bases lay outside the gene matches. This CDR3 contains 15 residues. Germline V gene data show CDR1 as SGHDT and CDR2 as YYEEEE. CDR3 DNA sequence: TGTGCCAGCAGCTTGACCCGGGACAGGGGCGAGACCCAGTACTTC. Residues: CASSLTRDRGETQYF.

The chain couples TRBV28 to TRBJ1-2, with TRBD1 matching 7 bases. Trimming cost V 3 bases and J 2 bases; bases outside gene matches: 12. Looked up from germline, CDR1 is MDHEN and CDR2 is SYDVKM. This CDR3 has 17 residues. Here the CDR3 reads CASSLAIGGGTNYGYTF. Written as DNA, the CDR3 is TGTGCCAGCAGTTTGGCGATAGGAGGGGGCACCAACTATGGCTACACCTTC.

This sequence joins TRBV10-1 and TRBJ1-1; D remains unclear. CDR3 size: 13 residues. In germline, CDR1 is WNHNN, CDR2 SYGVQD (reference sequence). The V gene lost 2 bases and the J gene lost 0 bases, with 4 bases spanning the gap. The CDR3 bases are TGCGCCAGCAGTGAGGCCCTGAACACTGAAGCTTTCTTT. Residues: CASSEALNTEAFF.

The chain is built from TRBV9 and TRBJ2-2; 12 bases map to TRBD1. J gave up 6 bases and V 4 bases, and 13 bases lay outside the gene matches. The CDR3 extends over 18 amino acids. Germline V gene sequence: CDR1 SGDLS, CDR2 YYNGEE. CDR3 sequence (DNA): TGTGCCAGCAGCACGACAAGGGGGACAGGGGGCGGGGCCGGGGAGCTGTTTTTT. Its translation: CASSTTRGTGGGAGELFF.

The CDR3 region is CSVEARLAYNEQFF. The CDR3 nucleotides are TGCAGCGTTGAAGCTCGACTAGCCTACAATGAGCAGTTCTTC. The V call is TRBV29-1, the J call TRBJ2-1, with TRBD2 as a possible D gene (6 bases). This CDR3 has 14 residues. The V and J ends lost 1 base and 2 bases respectively, with 9 bases between them. Germline CDR1 reads SQVTM; CDR2 reads ANQGSEA.

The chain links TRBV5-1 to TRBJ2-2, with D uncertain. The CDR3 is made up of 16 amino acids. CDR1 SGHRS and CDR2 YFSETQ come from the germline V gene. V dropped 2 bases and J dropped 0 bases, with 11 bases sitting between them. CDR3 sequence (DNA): TGCGCCAGCAGCTTTGGTGGGATGGCGAACACCGGGGAGCTGTTTTTT. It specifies CASSFGGMANTGELFF. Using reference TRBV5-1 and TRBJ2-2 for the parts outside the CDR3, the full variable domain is KAGVTQTPRYLIKTRGQQVTLSCSPISGHRSVSWYQQTPGQGLQFLFEYFSETQRNKGNFPGRFSGRQFSNSRSEMNVSTLELGDSALYLCASSFGGMANTGELFFGEGSRLTVL.

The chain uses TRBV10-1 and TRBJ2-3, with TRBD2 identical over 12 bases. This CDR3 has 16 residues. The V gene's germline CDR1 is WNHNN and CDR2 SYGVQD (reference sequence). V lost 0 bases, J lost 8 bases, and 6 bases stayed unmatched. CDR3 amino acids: CASSESPSGRGSTQYF. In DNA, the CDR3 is TGCGCCAGCAGTGAGTCCCCTAGCGGGAGGGGATCTACGCAGTATTTT.

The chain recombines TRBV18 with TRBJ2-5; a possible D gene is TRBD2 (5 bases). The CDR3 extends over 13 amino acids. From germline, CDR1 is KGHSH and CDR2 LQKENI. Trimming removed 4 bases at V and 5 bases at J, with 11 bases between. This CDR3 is CASSLGLEETQYF. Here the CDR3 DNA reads TGTGCCAGCTCACTCGGACTGGAGGAGACCCAGTACTTC.

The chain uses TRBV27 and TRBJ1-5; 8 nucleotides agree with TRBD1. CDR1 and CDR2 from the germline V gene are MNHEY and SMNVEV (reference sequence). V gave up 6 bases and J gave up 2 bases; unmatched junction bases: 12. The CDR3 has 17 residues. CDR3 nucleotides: TGTGCCAGCAGACCCCGGACAGGGAGTGTGGGCAATCAGCCCCAGCATTTT. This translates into CASRPRTGSVGNQPQHF.

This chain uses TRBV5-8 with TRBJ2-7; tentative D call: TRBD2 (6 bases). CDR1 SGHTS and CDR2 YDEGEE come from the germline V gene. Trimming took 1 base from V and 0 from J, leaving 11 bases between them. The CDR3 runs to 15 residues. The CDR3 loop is CASSLRGLSSYEQYF. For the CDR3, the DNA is TGTGCCAGCAGCTTGCGGGGGTTGAGCTCCTACGAGCAGTACTTC.

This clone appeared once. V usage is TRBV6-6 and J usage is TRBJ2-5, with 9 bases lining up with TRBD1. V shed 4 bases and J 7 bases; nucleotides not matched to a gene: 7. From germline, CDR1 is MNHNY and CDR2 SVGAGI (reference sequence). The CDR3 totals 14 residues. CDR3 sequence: CASSFAGQGGTQYF. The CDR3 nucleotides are TGTGCCAGCAGTTTCGCGGGACAGGGAGGGACCCAGTACTTC.

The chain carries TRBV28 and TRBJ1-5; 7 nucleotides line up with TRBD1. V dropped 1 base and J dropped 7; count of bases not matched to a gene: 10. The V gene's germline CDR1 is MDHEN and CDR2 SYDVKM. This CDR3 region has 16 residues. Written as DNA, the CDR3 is TGTGCCAGCAGTTTATCCTCGACAGGGATAAGGCAGCCCCAGCATTTT. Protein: CASSLSSTGIRQPQHF.

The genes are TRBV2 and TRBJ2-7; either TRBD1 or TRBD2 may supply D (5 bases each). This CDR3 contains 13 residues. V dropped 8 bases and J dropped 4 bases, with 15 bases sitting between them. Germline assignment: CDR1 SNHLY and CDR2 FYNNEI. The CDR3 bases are TGTGCCAGCTCCGGGACCATGCTTTACGAGCAGTACTTC. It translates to CASSGTMLYEQYF.

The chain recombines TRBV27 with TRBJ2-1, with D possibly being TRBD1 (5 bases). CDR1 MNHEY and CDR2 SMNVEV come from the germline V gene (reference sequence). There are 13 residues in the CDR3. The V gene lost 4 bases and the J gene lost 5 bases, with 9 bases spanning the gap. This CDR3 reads CASSWGQDNEQFF. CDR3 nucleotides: TGTGCCAGCAGTTGGGGCCAAGACAATGAGCAGTTCTTC.

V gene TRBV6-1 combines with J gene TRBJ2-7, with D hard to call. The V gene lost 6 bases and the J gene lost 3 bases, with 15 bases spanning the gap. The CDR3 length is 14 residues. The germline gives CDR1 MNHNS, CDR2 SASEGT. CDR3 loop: CASSPTVGNYEQYF. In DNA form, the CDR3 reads TGTGCCAGCAGCCCCACGGTGGGGAACTACGAGCAGTACTTC.